Following are 26 T cell receptor beta chains from one sample sequenced in a study of cytomegalovirus exposure and HLA in healthy donors. The PCR made use of 60 Vbeta and 13 Jbeta primers. The repertoire was sequenced with immunoSEQ multiplex PCR; TCRdb's copy has only in-frame clones and lacks some. The data hold 170,000 or so clones, with roughly 84% observed a single time. Sequenced material: PBMCs. These TCRs come from a boy under 10 years old in good health and CMV-seronegative.

The chain couples TRBV7-9 to TRBJ2-2, with D maybe TRBD1 (5 bases). The germline V and J ends were trimmed by 1 base and 6 bases, with 12 bases remaining between them. Germline V gene lookup returns CDR1 SEHNR and CDR2 FQNEAQ (reference sequence). The CDR3 is 15 amino acids. CDR3: CASSLGAGLAGELFF. The CDR3 coding sequence is TGTGCCAGCAGCTTAGGGGCAGGGCTGGCCGGGGAGCTGTTTTTT.

J is TRBJ1-5 and V is TRBV28; TRBD1 matches at 7 bases. The CDR3 contains 14 residues. V was pared by 8 bases and J by 0 bases, with 4 bases of the junction left unmatched. Germline-derived CDR1 and CDR2 are MDHEN and SYDVKM. Here the CDR3 reads CASETGASNQPQHF. Written as DNA, the CDR3 is TGTGCCAGCGAAACAGGGGCTAGCAATCAGCCCCAGCATTTT.

The CDR3 DNA follows: TGCGCCAGCAGCAAAAACTACGAGCAGTACTTC. Protein: CASSKNYEQYF. The chain uses TRBV5-1 and TRBJ2-5; the D is unclear. The J call is uncertain, as TRBJ2-7 better fits the DNA end. Germline CDR1 is SGHRS and CDR2 is YFSETQ. The CDR3 is 11 residues long.

The chain combines TRBV7-3 with TRBJ2-7; the D gene is possibly TRBD2 (5 bases). Trimming left V 3 bases short and J 4 bases short, with 7 bases between. There are 12 residues in the CDR3. In germline, CDR1 is SGHTA, CDR2 FQGTGA. CDR3 nucleotide sequence: TGTGCCAGCAGCTTTGGACTGTACGAGCAGTACTTC. This sequence encodes CASSFGLYEQYF. The full variable domain, rest sourced from reference TRBV7-3 and TRBJ2-7, is GAGVSQTPSNKVTEKGKYVELRCDPISGHTALYWYRQSLGQGPEFLIYFQGTGAADDSGLPNDRFFAVRPEGSVSTLKIQRTERGDSAVYLCASSFGLYEQYFGPGTRLTVT.

The rearrangement uses TRBV7-9 and TRBJ2-7; 7 bases are a match to TRBD1. V shed 6 bases and J 5 bases; nucleotides not matched to a gene: 4. CDR1 and CDR2 (germline): SEHNR, FQNEAQ (reference sequence). The length of the CDR3 is 12 residues. The CDR3 here is CASRQDRDEQYF. The CDR3 bases are TGTGCCAGCAGACAAGACAGGGACGAGCAGTACTTC.

This chain joins TRBV21-1 and TRBJ2-4; TRBD2, as called in the table, went unchecked against the DNA. TRBV21-1 is annotated as a pseudogene. The CDR3 is made up of 12 amino acids. The CDR3 bases are TGTGCCAGCAGCAAAGATGCGGGGATTCAGTACTTC. It encodes CASSKDAGIQYF.

The genes are TRBV19 and TRBJ1-4, with D unresolved. CDR3 length: 14 residues. Trimming took 1 base from V and 0 from J, leaving 3 bases between them. The V gene's germline CDR1 is LNHDA and CDR2 SQIVND (reference sequence). The CDR3 DNA reads TGTGCCAGTAGTATAGCCTCAACTAATGAAAAACTGTTTTTT. It specifies CASSIASTNEKLFF.

The V gene is TRBV5-8, the J gene TRBJ2-7; D possibly corresponds to TRBD1 (7 bases). The CDR3 sequence is 15 residues long. Trimming took 5 bases from V and 3 from J, leaving 18 bases between them. Germline CDR1 is SGHTS and CDR2 is YDEGEE. The CDR3 here is CASRPATGTFYEQYF. CDR3 bases: TGTGCCAGCAGGCCCGCGACAGGGACTTTCTACGAGCAGTACTTC.

The chain recombines TRBV6-1 with TRBJ1-1; D possibly corresponds to TRBD1 (6 bases). The germline gives CDR1 MNHNS, CDR2 SASEGT. With 4 bases removed from V and 3 bases from J, the gap between germline ends came to 15 bases. This CDR3 is built from 15 residues. The CDR3: CASSVLGPGDTEAFF. The CDR3 DNA sequence: TGTGCCAGCAGTGTACTCGGTCCAGGGGACACTGAAGCTTTCTTT.

V usage is TRBV15 and J usage is TRBJ2-3, with 10 bases aligning to TRBD2. The CDR3 is 17 amino acids. CDR1 and CDR2 from the germline V gene are LNHNV and YYDKDF (reference sequence). The V segment lost 0 bases and the J segment 1 base; nucleotides outside the gene matches: 4. CDR3 DNA: TGTGCCACCAGCAGAGAGCTGCTAGCGGGGGGCACAGATACGCAGTATTTT. It is translated as CATSRELLAGGTDTQYF. The full variable domain, rest sourced from reference TRBV15 and TRBJ2-3, is DAMVIQNPRYQVTQFGKPVTLSCSQTLNHNVMYWYQQKSSQAPKLLFHYYDKDFNNEADTPDNFQSRRPNTSFCFLDIRSPGLGDTAMYLCATSRELLAGGTDTQYFGPGTRLTVL.

This clone was recorded once. The chain employs TRBV6-6 and TRBJ2-1, with TRBD2 matching 10 bases. The CDR3 has 16 amino acids. The germline V gene encodes CDR1 MNHNY and CDR2 SVGAGI (reference sequence). Germline trimming cut 6 bases from V and 3 bases from J; bases unmatched to any gene: 8. CDR3 bases: TGTGCCAGCAGGCCTACTAGCGGGATGGTCTACAATGAGCAGTTCTTC. Amino acid sequence: CASRPTSGMVYNEQFF.

There are a few counts of this clone. The rearrangement links TRBV4-1 to TRBJ2-1; 7 bases align to TRBD1. The germline V gene has CDR1 MGHRA and CDR2 YSYEKL. CDR3 length equals 14 residues. Trimming at V came to 3 bases and at J to 5 bases, leaving 4 bases not matched to a gene. The CDR3 bases are TGCGCCAGCAGCCACCCGGGACAGAACAATGAGCAGTTCTTC. Amino acids: CASSHPGQNNEQFF.

This chain connects TRBV4-1 to TRBJ2-5, with TRBD1 matching over 10 bases. The J call is doubtful: the DNA matches TRBJ2-7 better. Germline V lookup: CDR1 MGHRA, CDR2 YSYEKL. The CDR3 runs to 15 residues. The CDR3 loop is CASSLLGTGAGEQYF. DNA of the CDR3: TGCGCCAGCAGCCTTCTCGGGACAGGGGCAGGCGAGCAGTACTTC.

This clone was seen once. At one end the junction does not follow the germline gene, possibly because of a read error. The CDR3 bases are TGTGCCTGGAGTGTACTAGGGAACACTGAAGCTCTCTTT. This sequence encodes CAWSVLGNTEALF. V usage is TRBV30 and J usage is TRBJ1-1; D is unclear. The CDR3 runs to 13 residues. Germline CDR1 is GTSNPN and CDR2 is SVGIG (reference sequence).

The V call is TRBV5-1, the J call TRBJ2-3; TRBD2 might be the D (8 bases). CDR3 size: 20 residues. Trimming cost V 3 bases and J 0 bases, with 26 bases left between them. Germline lookup yields CDR1 SGHRS and CDR2 YFSETQ. CDR3 nucleotide sequence: TGCGCCAGCAGCTACCAGAACACAGGGGTGGCTAGCGGGAGCACAGATACGCAGTATTTT. This translates into CASSYQNTGVASGSTDTQYF.

This chain connects TRBV5-4 to TRBJ2-7, with 9 bases aligning to TRBD2. The CDR3 runs 16 residues. V shed 0 bases and J 7 bases; nucleotides not matched to a gene: 11. Germline V lookup: CDR1 SGHNT, CDR2 YYREEE (reference sequence). DNA for the CDR3: TGTGCCAGCAGCTTGGTTGGGACTAGCTCTCCCGAAGAGCAGTACTTC. It yields the protein CASSLVGTSSPEEQYF.

In this sample, this clone turned up a few times. The chain uses TRBV5-1 and TRBJ2-3; weak D call: TRBD2 (5 bases). This CDR3 has 17 residues. V shed 0 bases and J shed 5 bases, with 19 bases lying between them. CDR1 is SGHRS and CDR2 is YFSETQ in the germline V gene. CDR3 coding DNA: TGCGCCAGCAGCTTGGAGGGTCCCAACGGGGTGGGAGATACGCAGTATTTT. Amino acids: CASSLEGPNGVGDTQYF.

The genes are TRBV14 and TRBJ1-4; TRBD1 might be the D (6 bases). In germline, CDR1 is SGHDN, CDR2 FVKESK. Trimming took off 0 bases at V and 7 bases at J, with 15 bases between the two ends. The CDR3 consists of 16 residues. Written as DNA, the CDR3 is TGTGCCAGCAGCCAAGATGGCGGACAGAGTGCTGAAAAACTGTTTTTT. It is translated as CASSQDGGQSAEKLFF.

The chain recombines TRBV10-3 with TRBJ1-5, with 7 bases lining up with TRBD1. Germline values: CDR1 ENHRY, CDR2 SYGVKD. The J segment lost 2 bases and the V segment lost 6 bases, leaving 4 bases of the junction unmatched. The CDR3 length is 14 residues. The CDR3 DNA sequence: TGTGCCATCAGCGTTACAGGGGGCAATCAGCCCCAGCATTTT. It codes for CAISVTGGNQPQHF.

For the CDR3, the DNA is TGTGCCAGCAGCTCATCCGGGACTACAGAGACCCAGTACTTC. Residues: CASSSSGTTETQYF. The chain combines TRBV11-2 with TRBJ2-5, with TRBD2 matching 7 bases. This CDR3 spans 14 amino acids. Trimming removed 4 bases from V and 4 bases from J; junction bases left unmatched: 6. Germline CDR1 SGHAT, CDR2 FQNNGV.

The CDR3 loop reads CASSSLGGPGNQPQHF. The CDR3 DNA follows: TGTGCCAGCAGTTCCCTTGGAGGGCCTGGCAATCAGCCCCAGCATTTT. The chain uses TRBV28 and TRBJ1-5, with D unresolved. Germline CDR1 MDHEN, CDR2 SYDVKM. The length of the CDR3 is 16 residues. Trimming left V 4 bases short and J 2 bases short, with 15 bases between.

The rearrangement links TRBV11-2 to TRBJ1-2; 7 positions agree with TRBD1. This CDR3 is built from 14 residues. The trim removed 3 bases at V and 6 bases at J, leaving 7 bases unmatched. CDR1 is SGHAT, CDR2 FQNNGV, per germline. CDR3 residues: CASSLAQGEDGYTF. The CDR3 region has the DNA TGTGCCAGCAGCTTGGCGCAGGGGGAAGATGGCTACACCTTC.

J is TRBJ2-5 and V is TRBV18, with 7 bases lining up with TRBD2. The CDR3 runs 15 residues. V was clipped by 3 bases and J by 2 bases; unmatched bases: 6. The germline CDR1 and CDR2 sequences are KGHSH and LQKENI. CDR3 in amino acids: CASSPGTNNQETQYF. The CDR3 coding sequence is TGTGCCAGCTCACCGGGGACTAACAATCAAGAGACCCAGTACTTC.

This clone is a singleton in its sample. This chain joins TRBV27 and TRBJ2-3; 9 bases align to TRBD1. This CDR3 is built from 14 residues. V was pared by 2 bases and J by 4 bases, with 1 base of the junction left unmatched. Germline V gives CDR1 MNHEY, CDR2 SMNVEV (reference sequence). In DNA, the CDR3 is TGTGCCAGCAGTTTAGACAGGGGGGCAGATACGCAGTATTTT. It encodes CASSLDRGADTQYF.

This chain joins TRBV2 and TRBJ2-7; 12 bases line up with TRBD2. The trim removed 1 base at V and 5 bases at J, leaving 3 bases unmatched. Looked up from germline, CDR1 is SNHLY and CDR2 is FYNNEI. This CDR3 has 15 residues. CDR3 nucleotide sequence: TGTGCCAGCAGTGAAGTGCCTAGCGGGAGGGACGAGCAGTACTTC. It encodes CASSEVPSGRDEQYF.

This rearrangement joins TRBV27 to TRBJ1-1; possible D gene TRBD1, 5 bases. The CDR3 has 16 amino acids. Trimming left V 6 bases short and J 5 bases short, with 22 bases between. The germline gives CDR1 MNHEY, CDR2 SMNVEV (reference sequence). The CDR3 sequence is CASSSPGGGAGTEAFF. CDR3 coding DNA: TGTGCCAGCAGCAGCCCGGGGGGGGGTGCGGGAACTGAAGCTTTCTTT.